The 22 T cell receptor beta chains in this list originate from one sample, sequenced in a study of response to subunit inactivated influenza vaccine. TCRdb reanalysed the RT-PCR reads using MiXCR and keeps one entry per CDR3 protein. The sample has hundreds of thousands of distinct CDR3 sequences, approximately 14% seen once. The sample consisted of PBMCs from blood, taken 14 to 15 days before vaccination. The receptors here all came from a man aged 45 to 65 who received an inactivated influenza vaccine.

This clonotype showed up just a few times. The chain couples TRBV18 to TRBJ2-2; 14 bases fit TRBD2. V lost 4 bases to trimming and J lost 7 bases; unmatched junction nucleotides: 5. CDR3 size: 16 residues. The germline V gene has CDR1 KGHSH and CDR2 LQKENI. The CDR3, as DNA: TGTGCCAGCTCACAGGGGACTAGCGGGAGCGTCGGGGAGCTGTTTTTT. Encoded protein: CASSQGTSGSVGELFF.

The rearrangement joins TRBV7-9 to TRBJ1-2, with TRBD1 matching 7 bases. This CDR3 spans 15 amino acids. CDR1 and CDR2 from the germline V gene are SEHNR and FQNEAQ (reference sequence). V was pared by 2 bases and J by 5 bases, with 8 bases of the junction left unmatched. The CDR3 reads CASSLSVDRVYGYTF. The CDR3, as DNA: TGTGCCAGCAGCTTATCCGTTGACAGGGTATATGGCTACACCTTC.

CDR3 region: CSARLQGGGSPVTDTQYF. CDR3 sequence (DNA): TGCAGTGCTAGACTTCAGGGCGGGGGTTCACCAGTAACAGATACGCAGTATTTT. The V and J genes are TRBV20-1 and TRBJ2-3; 7 nucleotides align to TRBD2. The CDR3 has 18 amino acids. The V gene's germline CDR1 is DFQATT and CDR2 SNEGSKA (reference sequence). The V and J ends lost 2 bases and 3 bases, in that order; junction bases with no gene match: 17.

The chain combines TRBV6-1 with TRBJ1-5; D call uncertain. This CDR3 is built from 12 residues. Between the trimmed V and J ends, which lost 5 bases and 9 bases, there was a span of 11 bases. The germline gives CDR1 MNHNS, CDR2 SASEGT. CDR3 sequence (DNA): TGTGCCAGCAGTCTCCATTTTGGGCCCCAGCATTTT. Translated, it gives CASSLHFGPQHF.

This CDR3 reads CSALQGEQPQHF. The CDR3 DNA reads as TGCAGTGCCTTACAGGGGGAGCAACCCCAGCATTTT. The chain recombines TRBV20-1 with TRBJ1-5; 8 bases map to TRBD1. CDR3 size: 12 residues. Germline CDR1 and CDR2: DFQATT and SNEGSKA (reference sequence). After removal of 6 bases from V and 10 bases from J, the junction contained 8 bases not matched to a gene.

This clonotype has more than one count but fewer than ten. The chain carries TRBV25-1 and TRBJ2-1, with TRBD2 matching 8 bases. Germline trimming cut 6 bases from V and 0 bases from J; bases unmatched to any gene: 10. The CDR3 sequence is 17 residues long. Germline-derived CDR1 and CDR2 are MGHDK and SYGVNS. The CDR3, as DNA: TGTGCCAGCAGAGGACTAGCTACTATTAGCTCCTACAATGAGCAGTTCTTC. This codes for CASRGLATISSYNEQFF.

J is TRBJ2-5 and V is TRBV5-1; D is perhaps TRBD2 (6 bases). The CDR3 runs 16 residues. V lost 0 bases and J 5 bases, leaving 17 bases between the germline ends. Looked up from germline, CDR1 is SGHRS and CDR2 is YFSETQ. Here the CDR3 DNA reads TGCGCCAGCAGCTTGGGCGCGGGGTCCAACACCGAGACCCAGTACTTC. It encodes CASSLGAGSNTETQYF.

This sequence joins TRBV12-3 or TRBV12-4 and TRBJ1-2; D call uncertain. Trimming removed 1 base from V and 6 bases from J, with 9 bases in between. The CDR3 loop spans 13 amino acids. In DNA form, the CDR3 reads TGTGCCAGCAGTTTAGGGAAAGGGAATGGCTACACCTTC. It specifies CASSLGKGNGYTF.

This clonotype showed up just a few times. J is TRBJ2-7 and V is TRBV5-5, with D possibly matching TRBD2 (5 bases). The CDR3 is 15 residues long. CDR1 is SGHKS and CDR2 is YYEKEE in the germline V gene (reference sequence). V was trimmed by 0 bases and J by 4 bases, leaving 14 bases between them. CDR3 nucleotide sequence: TGTGCCAGCAGCTTGGTTAACGGAGGATTGTACGAGCAGTACTTC. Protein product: CASSLVNGGLYEQYF.

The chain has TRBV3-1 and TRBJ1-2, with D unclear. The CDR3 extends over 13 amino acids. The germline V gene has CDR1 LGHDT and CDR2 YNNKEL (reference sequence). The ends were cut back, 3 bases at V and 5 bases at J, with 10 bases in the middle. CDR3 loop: CASSQLQEYGYTF. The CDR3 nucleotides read TGTGCCAGCAGCCAGCTTCAGGAGTATGGCTACACCTTC.

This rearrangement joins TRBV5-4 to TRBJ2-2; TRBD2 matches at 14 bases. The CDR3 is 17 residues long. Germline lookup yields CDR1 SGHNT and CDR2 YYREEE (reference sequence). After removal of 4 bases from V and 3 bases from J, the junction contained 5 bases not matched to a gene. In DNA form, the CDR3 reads TGTGCCAGCAGCGAGGGACTAGCGGGGGTTTACACCGGGGAGCTGTTTTTT. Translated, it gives CASSEGLAGVYTGELFF.

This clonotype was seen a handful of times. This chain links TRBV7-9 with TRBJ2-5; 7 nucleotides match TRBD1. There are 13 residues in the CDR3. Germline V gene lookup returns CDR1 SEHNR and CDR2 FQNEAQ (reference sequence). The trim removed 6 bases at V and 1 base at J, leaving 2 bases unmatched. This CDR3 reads CASRGTVQETQYF. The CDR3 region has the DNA TGTGCCAGCAGGGGGACAGTCCAAGAGACCCAGTACTTC.

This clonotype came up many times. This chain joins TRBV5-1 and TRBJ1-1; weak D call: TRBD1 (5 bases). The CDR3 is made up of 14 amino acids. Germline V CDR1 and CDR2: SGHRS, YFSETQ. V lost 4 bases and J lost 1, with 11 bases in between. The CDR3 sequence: CASSVGRGNTEAFF. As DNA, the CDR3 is TGCGCCAGCAGCGTGGGAAGGGGGAACACTGAAGCTTTCTTT.

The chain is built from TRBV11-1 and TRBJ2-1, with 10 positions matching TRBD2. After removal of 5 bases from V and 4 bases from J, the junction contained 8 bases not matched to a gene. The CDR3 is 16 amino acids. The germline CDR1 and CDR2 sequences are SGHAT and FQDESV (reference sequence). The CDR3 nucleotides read TGTGCCAGCAGCACCTGGACTAGCGGAGTGTACAATGAGCAGTTCTTC. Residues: CASSTWTSGVYNEQFF.

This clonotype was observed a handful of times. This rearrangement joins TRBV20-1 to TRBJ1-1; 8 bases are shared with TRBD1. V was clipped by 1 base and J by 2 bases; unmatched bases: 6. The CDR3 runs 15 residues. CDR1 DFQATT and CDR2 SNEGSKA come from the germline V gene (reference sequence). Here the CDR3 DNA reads TGCAGTGCTAGAGCCGCAGGGGGCCAAAACACTGAAGCTTTCTTT. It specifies CSARAAGGQNTEAFF.

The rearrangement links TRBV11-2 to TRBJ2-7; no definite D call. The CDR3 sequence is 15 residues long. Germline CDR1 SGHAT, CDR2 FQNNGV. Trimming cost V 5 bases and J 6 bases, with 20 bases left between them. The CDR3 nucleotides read TGTGCCAGCAGCGGACCCCCACCTCTAGGATCCGAGCAGTACTTC. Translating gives CASSGPPPLGSEQYF. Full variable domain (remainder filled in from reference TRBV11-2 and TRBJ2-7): EAGVAQSPRYKIIEKRQSVAFWCNPISGHATLYWYQQILGQGPKLLIQFQNNGVVDDSQLPKDRFSAERLKGVDSTLKIQPAKLEDSAVYLCASSGPPPLGSEQYFGPGTRLTVT.

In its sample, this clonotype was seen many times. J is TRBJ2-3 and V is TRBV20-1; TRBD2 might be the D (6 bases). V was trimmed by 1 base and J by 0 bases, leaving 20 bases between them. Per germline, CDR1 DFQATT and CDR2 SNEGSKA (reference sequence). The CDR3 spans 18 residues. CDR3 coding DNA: TGCAGTGCTAGAGGGGTGGTAGCGGCAGGATCCAGCACAGATACGCAGTATTTT. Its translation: CSARGVVAAGSSTDTQYF.

The chain's CDR3 is CATDRPNEKLFF. The DNA for the CDR3 is TGTGCCACGGACCGGCCTAATGAAAAACTGTTTTTT. The J gene is TRBJ1-4, the V gene TRBV7-9; the D is unclear. The CDR3 runs 12 residues. V lost 10 bases and J lost 3, with 9 bases in between. Looked up from germline, CDR1 is SEHNR and CDR2 is FQNEAQ (reference sequence).

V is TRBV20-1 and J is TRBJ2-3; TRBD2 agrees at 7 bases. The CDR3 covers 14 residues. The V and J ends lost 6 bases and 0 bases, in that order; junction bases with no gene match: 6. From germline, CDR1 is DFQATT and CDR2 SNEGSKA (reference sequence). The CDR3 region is CSAGLADSTDTQYF. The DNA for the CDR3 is TGCAGTGCGGGGCTAGCGGATAGCACAGATACGCAGTATTTT.

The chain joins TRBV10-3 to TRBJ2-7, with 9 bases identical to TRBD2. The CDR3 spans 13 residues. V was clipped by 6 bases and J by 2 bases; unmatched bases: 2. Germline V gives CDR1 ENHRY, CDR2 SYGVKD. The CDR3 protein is CAIRGLATYEQYF. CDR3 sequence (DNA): TGTGCCATCAGGGGACTAGCCACCTACGAGCAGTACTTC.

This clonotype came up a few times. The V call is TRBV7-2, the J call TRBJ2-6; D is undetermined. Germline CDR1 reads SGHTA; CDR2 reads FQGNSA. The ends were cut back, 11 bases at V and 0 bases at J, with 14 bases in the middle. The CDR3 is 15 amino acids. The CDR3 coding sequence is TGTGCCGGCCAAGGCGGCAGCTCTGGGGCCAACGTCCTGACTTTC. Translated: CAGQGGSSGANVLTF.

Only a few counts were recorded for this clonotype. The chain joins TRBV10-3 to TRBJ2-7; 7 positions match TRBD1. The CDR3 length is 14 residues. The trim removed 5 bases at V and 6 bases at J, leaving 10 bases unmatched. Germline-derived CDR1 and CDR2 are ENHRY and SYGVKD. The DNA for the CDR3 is TGTGCCATCAGTCAACCTAGGGACAGCAGCGAGCAGTACTTC. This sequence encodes CAISQPRDSSEQYF.